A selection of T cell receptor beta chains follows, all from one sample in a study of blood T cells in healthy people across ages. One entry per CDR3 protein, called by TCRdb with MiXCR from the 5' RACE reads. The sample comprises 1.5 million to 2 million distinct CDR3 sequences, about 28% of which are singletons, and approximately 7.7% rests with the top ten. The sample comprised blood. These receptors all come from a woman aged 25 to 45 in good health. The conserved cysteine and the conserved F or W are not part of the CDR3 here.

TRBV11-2	ASSALKGAF
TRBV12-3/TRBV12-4	ASRPGLAGWEETQY
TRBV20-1	SARDDEGRNEKLF
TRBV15	ATGGGYNSPLH
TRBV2	ASSRTGGTDTQY
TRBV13	ASSLGRGAYGYT
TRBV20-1	SASATGGGTEAF
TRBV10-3	AISERGKRDSYEQY
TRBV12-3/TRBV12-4	ASSLGGRHT
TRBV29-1	SVEGQGVRGEQF
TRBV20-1	SAGVYQETQY
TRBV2	ASKYGTTNEQF
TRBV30	AWTQRRADTQY
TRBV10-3	ATASTGVHEQF
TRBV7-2	ASSVRAGGLYNKQF
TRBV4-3	ASSLYLEGQYGYT
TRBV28	ASTKTAGGSNQPQH
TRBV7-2	ASSKTGLAGGIAYEQY
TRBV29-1	SAIGTTNEKLF
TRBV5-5	ASSLQRLNTEAF
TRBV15	ATSLTGREGYT
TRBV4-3	ASRLGANSGNTIY